This T cell receptor beta chain was profiled in a study of cytomegalovirus exposure and HLA in healthy donors. Study-level background: Earlier results showed 117 million unique TCR beta sequences derived from about 179 million T cells.

In regard to this clone: Its target is unknown.

Researchers ran the PCR with 60 Vbeta and 13 Jbeta primers. Libraries were prepared by immunoSEQ multiplex PCR; TCRdb keeps only in-frame clonotypes and omits some of them. The sample includes under 150,000 clones, about 86% seen only once; the top ten take about 0.76%. The CDR3 consists of 15 residues. The germline V gene has CDR1 MNHEY and CDR2 SMNVEV (reference sequence). V was cut by 5 bases and J by 4 bases, with 17 bases left in between. Findings and limits, study-wide: It was shown in a later analysis that HLA-associated TCR beta chains were more clonally expanded than other, equally common chains.

The clonotype comes from a man aged 18 to 29 in good health and CMV-seronegative. This rearrangement joins TRBV27 to TRBJ1-1, with D possibly TRBD1 on 6 matching bases. Sequenced sample: PBMCs. CDR3 residues: CASSPLPGAVTEAFF. The CDR3 DNA reads TGTGCCAGCAGTCCCCTTCCAGGGGCCGTCACTGAAGCTTTCTTT.